This T cell receptor (beta chain) came from a study of metastatic and nonmetastatic thyroid tumors. Study-wide context: Repertoire comparison spanned blood and tumor or nodule tissue of malignant and benign thyroid patients.

No treatment had been given to any patient before thyroid surgery. A note on this clone: The antigen is not known. The junction departs from germline at one end; a sequencing error may be responsible.

General observations from the study: TCR beta diversity was reportedly significantly higher in malignant thyroid tumors than benign nodules, in blood and tumor.

As processed by the authors: CDR3 differences across clinicopathological groups were used to build a distant-metastasis classifier for papillary thyroid cancer. With MiXCR, TCRdb called clones anew from the PCR reads. The V and J calls come from TCRdb's annotation, not from the publication. The sample records over 10,000 clones, around 35% being singletons. The CDR3 totals 13 residues. Germline lookup yields CDR1 SEHNR and CDR2 FQNEAQ (reference sequence). The receptor comes from a male donor with papillary thyroid cancer or a benign thyroid nodule (not recorded which). Some clones in this sample may be carry-over from other donors' samples. Sequencing used tumor tissue. V usage is TRBV7-9 and J usage is TRBJ2-1; D not resolved. Here the CDR3 reads CASSYDIHNEQLF. The CDR3 DNA sequence: TGTGCCAGCAGCTACGACATCCACAATGAGCAGCTCTTC.